The subject of this entry is one T cell receptor (beta chain). These data belong to a study of chemoradiotherapy in HPV16-positive cancers. Sequencing used immunoSEQ multiplex PCR; TCRdb keeps in-frame clones, though not all of them. The data hold a few thousand clones, with approximately 83% observed a single time. The CDR3 length is 16 residues. The V end was cut by 0 bases, the J end by 2 bases, with 11 bases between. CDR1 and CDR2 (germline): SGDLS, YYNGEE. The source was tumor tissue, collected from a patient who underwent chemoradiotherapy. This clonotype was obtained from a human donor with HPV-associated anogenital cancer. V and J are TRBV9 and TRBJ1-4; no reliable D call. The CDR3 nucleotides read TGTGCCAGCAGCGTAGACGTCGAGTTTACTAATGAAAAACTGTTTTTT. This codes for CASSVDVEFTNEKLFF.